Below are 29 T cell receptor beta chains sequenced from a single sample in a study of cytomegalovirus exposure and HLA in healthy donors. PCR primers comprised 60 Vbeta and 13 Jbeta primers. Only in-frame clones appear in the TCRdb table, and some are missing; sequencing was by immunoSEQ multiplex PCR. The sample has 100,000 or so clones; roughly 80% are singletons. Source material: PBMCs. These receptors came from a woman aged 40 to 50 in good health and CMV-seropositive.

The J gene is TRBJ2-3, the V gene TRBV2; tentative D call: TRBD1 (6 bases). Germline values: CDR1 SNHLY, CDR2 FYNNEI. V was trimmed by 5 bases and J by 0 bases, leaving 15 bases between them. CDR3 length equals 16 residues. The CDR3 DNA is TGTGCCAGCAGTTACATACCGGGACACAGCACAGATACGCAGTATTTT. Amino acids: CASSYIPGHSTDTQYF.

The V call is TRBV28, the J call TRBJ1-1; D remains ambiguous. CDR1 and CDR2 (germline): MDHEN, SYDVKM. The CDR3 extends over 17 amino acids. Trimming stripped 2 bases from V and 0 bases from J, with 16 bases between. CDR3 loop: CASSLEGRPFLNTEAFF. CDR3 sequence (DNA): TGTGCCAGCAGTTTAGAAGGGAGACCCTTCCTGAACACTGAAGCTTTCTTT.

The chain links TRBV5-1 to TRBJ2-5; weak D call: TRBD2 (6 bases). The CDR3 loop spans 15 amino acids. Trimming pared 0 bases from V and 5 bases from J, leaving 14 bases between. Germline V gene data show CDR1 as SGHRS and CDR2 as YFSETQ. The CDR3 spells CASSLGRLGGETQYF. The CDR3 DNA is TGCGCCAGCAGCTTGGGAAGGCTTGGGGGGGAGACCCAGTACTTC.

This chain uses TRBV25-1 with TRBJ1-2, with D possibly matching TRBD1 (6 bases). V lost 3 bases, J lost 6 bases, and 20 bases lay in between. CDR1 is MGHDK, CDR2 SYGVNS, per germline. There are 16 residues in the CDR3. The DNA of the CDR3 is TGTGCCAGCAGTGATTTAGGGGGTCCGGACCCCGATGGCTACACCTTC. Translation: CASSDLGGPDPDGYTF.

This chain connects TRBV5-6 to TRBJ2-5, with 10 bases matching TRBD2. This CDR3 is 14 amino acids long. The germline gives CDR1 SGHDT, CDR2 YYEEEE. The J segment lost 2 bases and the V segment lost 4 bases, leaving 2 bases of the junction unmatched. The CDR3 DNA follows: TGTGCCAGCAGCCAAGCGGGAGGGCAAGAGACCCAGTACTTC. Its protein is CASSQAGGQETQYF.

This clone was recorded once. V and J are TRBV19 and TRBJ1-1; no clear D. The V end was cut by 5 bases, the J end by 1 base, with 14 bases between. Germline CDR1 LNHDA, CDR2 SQIVND (reference sequence). The CDR3 contains 15 residues. The CDR3 DNA reads as TGTGCCAGTAGTTCGCCAGGATCTGGGAACACTGAAGCTTTCTTT. Protein product: CASSSPGSGNTEAFF.

This clone was counted between two and nine times. This rearrangement joins TRBV27 to TRBJ1-5; 11 positions agree with TRBD1. The V segment lost 1 base and the J segment 6 bases; nucleotides outside the gene matches: 2. CDR3 length equals 15 residues. Germline lookup yields CDR1 MNHEY and CDR2 SMNVEV (reference sequence). CDR3 sequence reads: CASSLFGQGAQPQHF. The CDR3 coding sequence is TGTGCCAGCAGTTTATTCGGACAGGGGGCTCAGCCCCAGCATTTT.

The gene calls are TRBV5-1 and TRBJ1-4, with 11 bases matching TRBD1. The CDR3 totals 14 residues. Germline lookup yields CDR1 SGHRS and CDR2 YFSETQ. V lost 4 bases, J lost 7 bases, and 3 bases stayed unmatched. CDR3 amino acids: CASSPDRGLEKLFF. CDR3 nucleotides: TGCGCCAGCAGCCCGGACAGGGGGCTTGAAAAACTGTTTTTT.

This chain links TRBV6-4 with TRBJ1-6; D possibly corresponds to TRBD1 (6 bases). Trimming shortened V by 3 bases and J by 6 bases, and 15 bases separated the two germline ends. CDR3 length: 16 residues. Germline CDR1 reads MRHNA; CDR2 reads SNTAGT. In nucleotides, the CDR3 is TGTGCCAGCAGTGAGTTAGGGGGTCAAGTTAATTCACCCCTCCACTTT. Encoded protein: CASSELGGQVNSPLHF.

J is TRBJ1-1 and V is TRBV4-1, with D perhaps matching TRBD1 (5 bases). V gave up 3 bases and J gave up 4 bases, with 12 bases separating them. This CDR3 contains 14 residues. Germline loops: CDR1 MGHRA, CDR2 YSYEKL. The chain's CDR3 is CASSHPTGGTEAFF. The CDR3 nucleotides are TGCGCCAGCAGCCACCCCACGGGGGGCACTGAAGCTTTCTTT.

This chain uses TRBV7-9 with TRBJ2-7, with a tentative D call TRBD1 (6 bases). The CDR3 totals 13 residues. V shed 5 bases and J shed 2 bases, with 10 bases lying between them. Germline CDR1 reads SEHNR; CDR2 reads FQNEAQ (reference sequence). The CDR3 DNA reads as TGTGCCAGCAGCCCCAGGACAGCCTACGAGCAGTACTTC. The encoded protein is CASSPRTAYEQYF.

This clone appeared once. V gene TRBV11-1 combines with J gene TRBJ1-1, with 7 bases identical to TRBD1. V trimming: 2 bases; J trimming: 0 bases; junction bases outside the gene matches: 9. Germline assignment: CDR1 SGHAT and CDR2 FQDESV (reference sequence). The CDR3 covers 17 residues. Written as DNA, the CDR3 is TGTGCCAGCAGCTTAAAGGGAACAGGGGACATGAACACTGAAGCTTTCTTT. As protein: CASSLKGTGDMNTEAFF.

The chain joins TRBV7-8 to TRBJ2-7, with 7 bases fitting TRBD1. Germline V lookup: CDR1 SGHVS, CDR2 FQNEAQ. V was pared by 1 base and J by 2 bases, with 2 bases of the junction left unmatched. This CDR3 comprises 14 residues. The DNA of the CDR3 is TGTGCCAGCAGCTTAGATACAGGGGCCTACGAGCAGTACTTC. It translates to CASSLDTGAYEQYF.

This clone was observed once. The chain carries TRBV2 and TRBJ2-7, with 11 bases fitting TRBD2. The trim removed 6 bases at V and 2 bases at J, leaving 6 bases unmatched. This CDR3 has 15 residues. CDR1 and CDR2 (germline): SNHLY, FYNNEI. CDR3 DNA: TGTGCCAGCAGGCAAGGGGGACTAGCGGCCTACGAGCAGTACTTC. This sequence encodes CASRQGGLAAYEQYF.

V and J are TRBV29-1 and TRBJ1-2, with D perhaps matching TRBD1 (6 bases). CDR1 and CDR2 (germline): SQVTM, ANQGSEA. Trimming shortened V by 4 bases and J by 5 bases, and 23 bases separated the two germline ends. This CDR3 contains 16 residues. CDR3 in amino acids: CSVVGAGGGASYGYTF. The CDR3 nucleotides read TGCAGCGTTGTGGGGGCCGGTGGCGGAGCCAGTTATGGCTACACCTTC.

The sample holds a few counts of this clone. This chain uses TRBV30 with TRBJ1-4, with TRBD1 as a possible D gene (5 bases). The germline V gene encodes CDR1 GTSNPN and CDR2 SVGIG (reference sequence). The CDR3 extends over 15 amino acids. Trimming took 3 bases from V and 7 from J, leaving 18 bases between them. CDR3: CAWSAHQGQGEKLFF. Here the CDR3 DNA reads TGTGCCTGGAGCGCTCACCAGGGTCAGGGTGAAAAACTGTTTTTT.

The chain is built from TRBV5-6 and TRBJ2-1, with D hard to call. The germline V gene has CDR1 SGHDT and CDR2 YYEEEE. Trimming took 0 bases from V and 0 from J, leaving 16 bases between them. This CDR3 comprises 18 residues. CDR3 sequence (DNA): TGTGCCAGCAGCTTGGCTGCACCTACTTCAAGCTCCTACAATGAGCAGTTCTTC. Amino acids: CASSLAAPTSSSYNEQFF.

This chain links TRBV9 with TRBJ1-2, with TRBD1 matching 7 bases. The V gene's germline CDR1 is SGDLS and CDR2 YYNGEE. V was pared by 0 bases and J by 4 bases, with 9 bases of the junction left unmatched. The CDR3 spans 16 residues. CDR3 in DNA: TGTGCCAGCAGCGTAGTTCCCGGTACAGGGGTCTATGGCTACACCTTC. It encodes CASSVVPGTGVYGYTF. The full variable domain, rest sourced from reference TRBV9 and TRBJ1-2, is DSGVTQTPKHLITATGQRVTLRCSPRSGDLSVYWYQQSLDQGLQFLIQYYNGEERAKGNILERFSAQQFPDLHSELNLSSLELGDSALYFCASSVVPGTGVYGYTFGSGTRLTVV.

This clone occurred a few times. The chain has TRBV21-1 and TRBJ1-5. TRBV21-1 is designated a pseudogene. The CDR3 consists of 17 residues. This chain's CDR3 is CASSKACTRGVNQPQHF. CDR3 nucleotide sequence: TGTGCCAGCAGCAAAGCGTGTACAAGAGGAGTTAATCAGCCCCAGCATTTT.

The V gene is TRBV19, the J gene TRBJ1-4; the match to TRBD1 covers 9 bases. CDR1 LNHDA and CDR2 SQIVND come from the germline V gene (reference sequence). This CDR3 is 16 amino acids long. V lost 5 bases to trimming and J lost 3 bases; unmatched junction nucleotides: 7. This CDR3 reads CASSSGQGGANEKLFF. CDR3 DNA sequence: TGTGCCAGTAGTTCGGGACAGGGTGGAGCTAATGAAAAACTGTTTTTT.

The chain carries TRBV4-1 and TRBJ1-5; perhaps TRBD1 as D (5 bases). Trimming pared 1 base from V and 5 bases from J, leaving 18 bases between. The CDR3 loop spans 17 amino acids. Germline assignment: CDR1 MGHRA and CDR2 YSYEKL. CDR3 loop: CASSQGQGPPSYQPQHF. The CDR3 nucleotides are TGCGCCAGCAGCCAAGGCCAGGGTCCCCCATCTTATCAGCCCCAGCATTTT.

J is TRBJ1-2 and V is TRBV28; D is possibly TRBD1 (6 bases). Trimming left V 3 bases short and J 4 bases short, with 12 bases between. The length of the CDR3 is 14 residues. From germline, CDR1 is MDHEN and CDR2 SYDVKM. The chain's CDR3 is CASSLTGPTYGYTF. CDR3 sequence (DNA): TGTGCCAGCAGTTTGACAGGTCCAACCTATGGCTACACCTTC.

The chain employs TRBV27 and TRBJ2-3; TRBD1 aligns across 12 bases. The ends lost 4 bases at V and 4 bases at J; junction bases unmatched: 6. The CDR3 sequence is 16 residues long. Per the germline V gene, CDR1 is MNHEY and CDR2 is SMNVEV (reference sequence). The CDR3: CASSSVGTGGADTQYF. DNA for the CDR3: TGTGCCAGCAGTTCCGTCGGGACAGGGGGCGCAGATACGCAGTATTTT.

The V call is TRBV7-3, the J call TRBJ1-1, with D hard to call. There are 13 residues in the CDR3. The germline gives CDR1 SGHTA, CDR2 FQGTGA. Trimming stripped 6 bases from V and 6 bases from J, with 14 bases between. The CDR3 reads CASSARPGSEAFF. The CDR3 DNA reads as TGTGCCAGCAGTGCTAGACCCGGTTCTGAAGCTTTCTTT.

The CDR3 DNA is TGTGCCAGCAGCTTACGACAGCTATATGGCTACACCTTC. Its protein is CASSLRQLYGYTF. The chain employs TRBV7-2 and TRBJ1-2, with D tentatively TRBD1 (5 bases). The CDR3 sequence is 13 residues long. Germline CDR1 reads SGHTA; CDR2 reads FQGNSA. The V and J ends lost 2 bases and 5 bases respectively, with 9 bases between them.

The chain uses TRBV9 and TRBJ2-5; 8 positions agree with TRBD2. The CDR3 has 14 amino acids. Losses at the gene ends were 2 bases for V and 0 bases for J; bases not matched to a gene: 0. Per germline, CDR1 SGDLS and CDR2 YYNGEE. The chain's CDR3 is CASSVGGDQETQYF. CDR3 DNA sequence: TGTGCCAGCAGCGTCGGGGGGGACCAAGAGACCCAGTACTTC.

CDR3 residues: CASRTAGVLDTQYF. CDR3 in DNA: TGTGCCAGCAGAACAGCAGGGGTTTTAGATACGCAGTATTTT. V and J are TRBV6-1 and TRBJ2-3, with D perhaps TRBD1 (6 bases). V dropped 6 bases and J dropped 5 bases, with 15 bases sitting between them. Germline-derived CDR1 and CDR2 are MNHNS and SASEGT. The length of the CDR3 is 14 residues.

The rearrangement joins TRBV5-4 to TRBJ2-3; tentative D call: TRBD1 (6 bases). V dropped 6 bases and J dropped 2 bases, with 16 bases sitting between them. This CDR3 contains 15 residues. CDR1 is SGHNT and CDR2 is YYREEE in the germline V gene (reference sequence). The CDR3 nucleotides are TGTGCCAGCATCCCGTGGGGGCGGAACACAGATACGCAGTATTTT. It translates to CASIPWGRNTDTQYF.

The CDR3, as DNA: TGTGCCAGCAGTTTCTCGGCAGGGGCGAACACTGAAGCTTTCTTT. It encodes CASSFSAGANTEAFF. The chain combines TRBV27 with TRBJ1-1; D might be TRBD1 (6 bases). The CDR3 loop spans 15 amino acids. Trimming took off 3 bases at V and 1 base at J, with 12 bases between the two ends. The germline gives CDR1 MNHEY, CDR2 SMNVEV (reference sequence).